These 15 T cell receptor beta chains were all obtained from the same sample, sequenced in a study of prognosis after radiotherapy for stage I lung cancer. Genomic DNA was the source, and TCR beta CDR3 was amplified from it by two-round multiplex PCR. Gene-specific TRBV and TRBJ primers were used in PCR round one. MiXCR was run by TCRdb on the multiplex PCR reads, yielding one entry per CDR3 protein. In the table there are 13,000 to 15,000 distinct CDR3 sequences, approximately 50% of which are singletons. The specimen comprised PBMCs, sampled before or after stereotactic body radiation therapy (not recorded which). All receptors come from a donor aged 50 or older with non-small cell lung cancer.

V gene TRBV2 combines with J gene TRBJ1-5; TRBD1 might be the D (6 bases). Trimming stripped 7 bases from V and 1 base from J, with 14 bases between. The CDR3 covers 15 residues. Germline V CDR1 and CDR2: SNHLY, FYNNEI. CDR3 nucleotide sequence: TGTGCCAGCAAACCGCGTACAGGGAGCAATCAGCCCCAGCATTTT. Its translation: CASKPRTGSNQPQHF. The full variable domain, in which reference TRBV2 and TRBJ1-5 provide the parts outside the CDR3, is EPEVTQTPSHQVTQMGQEVILRCVPISNHLYFYWYRQILGQKVEFLVSFYNNEISEKSEIFDDQFSVERPDGSNFTLKIRSTKLEDSAMYFCASKPRTGSNQPQHFGDGTRLSIL.

The J gene is TRBJ2-2, the V gene TRBV7-3; the match to TRBD2 covers 8 bases. Germline V gives CDR1 SGHTA, CDR2 FQGTGA. This CDR3 is built from 14 residues. Unmatched junction bases numbered 0, after V lost 1 base and J lost 5 bases. The chain's CDR3 is CASSLSGGTGELFF. CDR3 nucleotides: TGTGCCAGCAGCTTAAGCGGGGGGACCGGGGAGCTGTTTTTT.

This clonotype is termed medium-sized. The rearrangement joins TRBV27 to TRBJ1-5; D not resolved. The germline V and J ends were trimmed by 3 bases and 6 bases, with 15 bases remaining between them. The CDR3 is 15 amino acids. The germline gives CDR1 MNHEY, CDR2 SMNVEV (reference sequence). CDR3 nucleotide sequence: TGTGCCAGCAGTTTTCTTATGGGAGAGGGTCAGCCCCAGCATTTT. Its translation: CASSFLMGEGQPQHF.

The sample holds many counts of this clonotype. This chain connects TRBV11-1 to TRBJ1-1, with D tentatively TRBD1 (5 bases). Trimming took off 3 bases at V and 2 bases at J, with 13 bases between the two ends. CDR1 SGHAT and CDR2 FQDESV come from the germline V gene (reference sequence). This CDR3 comprises 15 residues. The CDR3 nucleotides are TGTGCCAGCAGCTTGGGACGGGCCGCCAACACTGAAGCTTTCTTT. Encoded protein: CASSLGRAANTEAFF.

Only one count was recorded for this clonotype. Germline and junction disagree at one end, which may indicate a read error. The chain couples TRBV27 to TRBJ2-5; perhaps TRBD2 as D (5 bases). The CDR3 length is 16 residues. Germline CDR1 MNHEY, CDR2 SMNVEV (reference sequence). CDR3 nucleotides: TGTGCCAGCATTTTAGGTCCCCGACTACCCCAAGAGACCCAGTACTTC. Encoded protein: CASILGPRLPQETQYF.

Concerning this clonotype: The junction departs from the called germline gene at one end, perhaps through a read error. The genes are TRBV27 and TRBJ1-1, with a tentative D call TRBD1 (6 bases). The CDR3 length is 15 residues. The germline V gene has CDR1 MNHEY and CDR2 SMNVEV (reference sequence). CDR3 amino acids: CASSWPGHGIIETFF. CDR3 bases: TGTGCCAGCAGTTGGCCGGGACATGGGATAATTGAAACTTTCTTT.

The table lists this clonotype with many counts. The chain joins TRBV18 to TRBJ1-4; D remains unclear. Deletions cut 3 bases from V and 8 bases from J, with 13 bases between. CDR3 length equals 14 residues. The V gene's germline CDR1 is KGHSH and CDR2 LQKENI. The CDR3 loop reads CASSPDHLPEKLFF. CDR3 nucleotide sequence: TGTGCCAGCTCACCGGACCATCTCCCCGAAAAACTGTTTTTT.

Many counts were recorded for this clonotype. The V and J genes are TRBV27 and TRBJ1-1, with 8 bases matching TRBD1. Germline V lookup: CDR1 MNHEY, CDR2 SMNVEV (reference sequence). The CDR3 has 17 amino acids. Losses at the gene ends were 6 bases for V and 0 bases for J; bases not matched to a gene: 12. The CDR3 sequence is CASRGTGLRGMNTEAFF. CDR3 sequence (DNA): TGTGCCAGCAGGGGGACAGGCCTGCGGGGAATGAACACTGAAGCTTTCTTT.

As for this clonotype: Relative to the germline gene, one junction end is altered; a read error may explain this. This rearrangement joins TRBV28 to TRBJ1-5, with D maybe TRBD1 (5 bases). The germline gives CDR1 MDHEN, CDR2 SYDVKM. CDR3 size: 15 residues. CDR3 coding DNA: TGTGCAAGCAGCCCGGACACAGTTGGCAATAAGCCCCAGCATTTT. Its translation is CASSPDTVGNKPQHF.

The chain couples TRBV28 to TRBJ2-7; 8 bases are a match to TRBD1. Germline V lookup: CDR1 MDHEN, CDR2 SYDVKM. Trimming removed 7 bases from V and 4 bases from J; junction bases left unmatched: 9. The CDR3 covers 14 residues. DNA of the CDR3: TGTGCCAGCACGAGGACAGGGATACTATACGAGCAGTACTTC. Amino acid sequence: CASTRTGILYEQYF.

The genes are TRBV6-2 or TRBV6-3 and TRBJ2-3; TRBD1 matches 7 bases. The germline V gene has CDR1 MNHEY and CDR2 SVGEGT. The CDR3 runs to 13 residues. V lost 4 bases to trimming and J lost 3 bases; unmatched junction nucleotides: 1. CDR3 loop: CASSLQGTDTQYF. The CDR3 DNA is TGTGCCAGCAGTTTACAGGGGACAGATACGCAGTATTTT.

With respect to this clonotype: A read error may produce the germline difference seen at one junction end. The V gene is TRBV12-3 or TRBV12-4, the J gene TRBJ2-7; TRBD1 agrees at 10 bases. CDR3 length: 14 amino acids. The CDR3 DNA reads as TGTGCAAGCAGACCGGGACAGGGGACCTACGAGCAGTACTTC. Translating gives CASRPGQGTYEQYF.

This clonotype appeared many times. This chain joins TRBV2 and TRBJ2-5, with D possibly being TRBD1 (6 bases). The germline V and J ends were trimmed by 6 bases and 1 base, with 9 bases remaining between them. CDR1 is SNHLY, CDR2 FYNNEI, per germline. This CDR3 region has 13 residues. CDR3 sequence reads: CASRRTVQETQYF. CDR3 nucleotide sequence: TGTGCCAGCAGGCGGACAGTCCAAGAGACCCAGTACTTC.

Comment on this clonotype: One end of the junction does not line up with germline, which may come from a read error. The rearrangement uses TRBV6-5 and TRBJ1-2; D gene uncertain. The V gene's germline CDR1 is MNHEY and CDR2 SVGAGI. The CDR3 runs to 18 residues. The CDR3 region has the DNA TGTGCCAGCATTTACTCGATAATGTCTGTAGGGAGTAACTATGGCTACACCTTC. It is translated as CASIYSIMSVGSNYGYTF.

This clonotype was seen ten or more times. The chain has TRBV2 and TRBJ2-3, with D perhaps TRBD2 (6 bases). CDR1 and CDR2 from the germline V gene are SNHLY and FYNNEI. V was pared by 4 bases and J by 8 bases, with 16 bases between. This CDR3 is built from 14 residues. The CDR3 loop is CASSGGGFEGTQYF. DNA for the CDR3: TGTGCCAGCAGTGGTGGAGGGTTTGAGGGTACGCAGTATTTT.